This T cell receptor (beta chain) was identified during a study of blood T cell repertoires in COVID-19. Some clones are missing from TCRdb's copy, which holds only in-frame ones; the method was immunoSEQ multiplex PCR. This table has about 380,000 clones, approximately 81% appearing once. The receptor's source is a young woman with acute or convalescent COVID-19. The sample was peripheral blood.

The CDR3 here is CASSPGTTYEQYF. In DNA form, the CDR3 reads TGTGCCAGCAGCCCTGGGACTACCTACGAGCAGTACTTC. The chain carries TRBV3-1 (or the pseudogene TRBV3-2) and TRBJ2-7; 7 bases fit TRBD2. Germline CDR1 reads LGHDT; CDR2 reads YNNKEL (reference sequence). V lost 4 bases to trimming and J lost 2 bases; unmatched junction nucleotides: 2. The CDR3 has 13 residues.